Below, 32 T cell receptor beta chains from the same sample are listed, as sequenced in a study of human T cells and chemical hapten exposure. TCRdb ran MiXCR on the RACE reads and lists one entry per CDR3 protein. The sample yields roughly 120,000 distinct CDR3 sequences, approximately 14% seen once. The time point here: patch test 1, 2 weeks after DPC sensitization. This sample's treatment: therapeutic diphenylcyclopropenone sensitization with weekly scalp DPC. The sequences come from whole blood, collected in connection with sensitization to the hapten diphenylcyclopropenone (DPC). The receptors were sampled from a man in his late teens or twenties with alopecia areata. Some clones in this sample may be carry-over from other donors' samples.

This clonotype was seen only a few times. This chain uses TRBV20-1 with TRBJ2-4; D gene unclear. V lost 4 bases and J lost 7, with 8 bases in between. Germline V gives CDR1 DFQATT, CDR2 SNEGSKA (reference sequence). This CDR3 is 11 amino acids long. Here the CDR3 DNA reads TGCAGTGCTAATAATGGGAACATTCAGTACTTC. Its translation is CSANNGNIQYF.

The V gene is TRBV9, the J gene TRBJ1-4, with D unclear. The CDR3 has 15 amino acids. Germline assignment: CDR1 SGDLS and CDR2 YYNGEE. Trimming cost V 4 bases and J 2 bases, with 12 bases left between them. CDR3 protein: CASSPRLATNEKLFF. CDR3 DNA: TGTGCCAGCAGCCCGCGACTGGCGACTAATGAAAAACTGTTTTTT.

This clonotype has ten or more counts. The CDR3 spells CASSQDRTDLGGSEQFF. CDR3 coding DNA: TGCGCCAGCAGCCAAGATCGTACAGACTTGGGAGGCAGTGAGCAGTTCTTC. The V and J genes are TRBV4-3 and TRBJ2-1; D may be TRBD2 (6 bases). Trimming pared 0 bases from V and 9 bases from J, leaving 21 bases between. The CDR3 runs to 17 residues. Germline V gives CDR1 LGHNA, CDR2 YSLEER.

The J gene is TRBJ2-1, the V gene TRBV27; weak D call: TRBD2 (5 bases). CDR1 MNHEY and CDR2 SMNVEV come from the germline V gene (reference sequence). The V end was cut by 10 bases, the J end by 2 bases, with 15 bases between. This CDR3 is built from 14 residues. The CDR3 nucleotides are TGTGCCACCACGGATCGGACTCCCTACAATGAGCAGTTCTTC. Protein sequence: CATTDRTPYNEQFF.

The V gene is TRBV19, the J gene TRBJ1-5, with TRBD1 as a possible D gene (6 bases). Germline V CDR1 and CDR2: LNHDA, SQIVND (reference sequence). This CDR3 is 21 amino acids long. The V end lost 5 bases, the J end lost 3 bases, and 32 bases lay between the germline ends. This CDR3 reads CASSLYPVQGGSSGVNQPQHF. The CDR3, as DNA: TGTGCCAGTAGTCTCTACCCGGTACAGGGAGGCTCCTCTGGGGTCAATCAGCCCCAGCATTTT.

This clonotype was observed a handful of times. V usage is TRBV4-1 and J usage is TRBJ1-6, with 9 bases identical to TRBD1. This CDR3 has 20 residues. The germline V gene has CDR1 MGHRA and CDR2 YSYEKL. The junction had 13 bases not matched to a gene; V was cut back by 4 bases and J by 0 bases. Written as DNA, the CDR3 is TGCGCCAGCAGCCCCACCCGTCCCGGGACAGGGTCCTCCTATAATTCACCCCTCCACTTT. Amino acids: CASSPTRPGTGSSYNSPLHF.

This clonotype has just a few counts. The chain uses TRBV6-5 and TRBJ2-3; possible D gene TRBD2, 6 bases. V was clipped by 0 bases and J by 1 base, with 8 bases between them. This CDR3 spans 15 amino acids. In germline, CDR1 is MNHEY, CDR2 SVGAGI. CDR3 in DNA: TGTGCCAGCAGTTACTCGGGGGGAGGCACAGATACGCAGTATTTT. Its translation is CASSYSGGGTDTQYF.

The V and J genes are TRBV6-5 and TRBJ2-7, with D perhaps being TRBD1 or TRBD2 (5 bases each). The CDR3 loop spans 15 amino acids. V was pared by 6 bases and J by 3 bases, with 18 bases between. CDR1 and CDR2 (germline): MNHEY, SVGAGI. CDR3 residues: CASRRSGTAFYEQYV. The DNA for the CDR3 is TGTGCCAGCAGACGATCCGGGACGGCTTTCTACGAGCAGTACGTC.

The CDR3 DNA reads as TGTGCCAGTAGTATCTTTGGCGGAGGACGCACAGATACGCAGTATTTT. Protein sequence: CASSIFGGGRTDTQYF. V is TRBV19 and J is TRBJ2-3; tentative D call: TRBD2 (5 bases). Germline loops: CDR1 LNHDA, CDR2 SQIVND (reference sequence). V was pared by 3 bases and J by 1 base, with 14 bases between. The CDR3 loop spans 16 amino acids.

The CDR3 DNA sequence: TGTGCCAGCAGTTTGGGGTATACGCAGTATTTT. It translates to CASSLGYTQYF. V is TRBV12-3 or TRBV12-4 and J is TRBJ2-3; D not certain. V shed 3 bases and J shed 7 bases, with 5 bases lying between them. This CDR3 comprises 11 residues.

This chain connects TRBV12-3 or TRBV12-4 to TRBJ1-5; 8 bases match TRBD1. The CDR3 sequence is 14 residues long. Unmatched junction bases numbered 3, after V lost 3 bases and J lost 5 bases. The CDR3 sequence is CASSFTGGDQPQHF. The CDR3 coding sequence is TGTGCCAGCAGTTTCACAGGGGGGGATCAGCCCCAGCATTTT.

The chain employs TRBV4-1 and TRBJ2-1; TRBD2 agrees at 12 bases. The length of the CDR3 is 16 residues. The V and J ends lost 3 bases and 6 bases, in that order; junction bases with no gene match: 6. Germline-derived CDR1 and CDR2 are MGHRA and YSYEKL. CDR3 sequence (DNA): TGCGCCAGCAGCCACATGACTAGCGGGGGAGGCAATGAGCAGTTCTTC. Its translation: CASSHMTSGGGNEQFF.

The chain links TRBV7-9 to TRBJ2-5, with D tentatively TRBD2 (5 bases). Germline loops: CDR1 SEHNR, CDR2 FQNEAQ (reference sequence). The CDR3 spans 15 residues. Trimming took 5 bases from V and 5 from J, leaving 18 bases between them. CDR3 nucleotide sequence: TGTGCCAGCAGCCAAGGGTCAAGAGGGCTTGAGACCCAGTACTTC. It is translated as CASSQGSRGLETQYF.

The chain links TRBV29-1 to TRBJ1-2; 7 nucleotides agree with TRBD1. The V and J ends lost 0 bases and 7 bases, in that order; junction bases with no gene match: 2. This CDR3 contains 12 residues. The germline V gene has CDR1 SQVTM and CDR2 ANQGSEA. In DNA form, the CDR3 reads TGCAGCGTTGAAGAGACAGGGCTTGGCTACACCTTC. Translation gives CSVEETGLGYTF.

This clonotype was picked up a small number of times. The rearrangement uses TRBV15 and TRBJ2-5, with TRBD2 as a possible D gene (6 bases). This CDR3 spans 15 amino acids. V was clipped by 0 bases and J by 3 bases, with 11 bases between them. Germline-derived CDR1 and CDR2 are LNHNV and YYDKDF (reference sequence). The CDR3 DNA reads TGTGCCACCAGCAGAGATAAGGCGGGGAAAGAGACCCAGTACTTC. It translates to CATSRDKAGKETQYF.

This rearrangement joins TRBV11-1 to TRBJ2-3; 13 positions match TRBD2. The J segment lost 5 bases and the V segment lost 7 bases, leaving 15 bases of the junction unmatched. CDR1 is SGHAT, CDR2 FQDESV, per germline (reference sequence). This CDR3 is 18 amino acids long. DNA for the CDR3: TGTGCCAGCACCCGAACTGGTTGGGGACTAGCGGGAAAAGATACGCAGTATTTT. Its translation: CASTRTGWGLAGKDTQYF.

This sequence joins TRBV24-1 and TRBJ2-5; TRBD1 aligns across 8 bases. V gave up 7 bases and J gave up 5 bases; unmatched junction bases: 20. The CDR3 extends over 18 amino acids. Germline CDR1 KGHDR, CDR2 SFDVKD. The CDR3 DNA sequence: TGTGCCACCAGGCCATCCCGTCCGGGACAGGAATCTGAGGAGACCCAGTACTTC. This encodes CATRPSRPGQESEETQYF.

This clonotype showed up just a few times. The chain employs TRBV6-2 or TRBV6-3 and TRBJ1-2, with D unclear. V dropped 5 bases and J dropped 2 bases, with 9 bases sitting between them. Looked up from germline, CDR1 is MNHEY and CDR2 is SVGEGT. The CDR3 length is 13 residues. CDR3 protein: CASSRAGNYGYTF. The CDR3 coding sequence is TGTGCCAGCAGTCGGGCTGGAAACTATGGCTACACCTTC.

CDR3 in amino acids: CAISQTGHEGYTF. As DNA, the CDR3 is TGTGCCATCAGCCAGACAGGCCACGAGGGCTACACCTTC. This chain joins TRBV10-3 and TRBJ1-2, with D tentatively TRBD1 (6 bases). V was pared by 6 bases and J by 8 bases, with 16 bases between. Germline lookup yields CDR1 ENHRY and CDR2 SYGVKD. CDR3 length equals 13 residues.

CDR3 amino acids: CASSVGPGKIEAFF. The CDR3 DNA sequence: TGTGCCAGCAGCGTCGGGCCCGGTAAGATTGAAGCTTTCTTT. The chain carries TRBV9 and TRBJ1-1; D gene ambiguous. The CDR3 sequence is 14 residues long. Germline V lookup: CDR1 SGDLS, CDR2 YYNGEE. V shed 2 bases and J shed 7 bases, with 15 bases lying between them. Full variable domain (remainder filled in from reference TRBV9 and TRBJ1-1): DSGVTQTPKHLITATGQRVTLRCSPRSGDLSVYWYQQSLDQGLQFLIQYYNGEERAKGNILERFSAQQFPDLHSELNLSSLELGDSALYFCASSVGPGKIEAFFGQGTRLTVV.

This clonotype was observed a handful of times. This rearrangement joins TRBV20-1 to TRBJ2-1; 8 bases agree with TRBD2. CDR3 size: 14 residues. Germline CDR1 reads DFQATT; CDR2 reads SNEGSKA (reference sequence). After removal of 8 bases from V and 4 bases from J, the junction contained 10 bases not matched to a gene. This CDR3 reads CSPNLAGKYNEQFF. The CDR3 DNA reads TGCAGTCCAAACTTAGCGGGGAAATACAATGAGCAGTTCTTC.

This clonotype occurred many times. The chain couples TRBV3-1 to TRBJ1-2; D gene ambiguous. The ends were cut back, 0 bases at V and 4 bases at J, with 9 bases in the middle. The germline CDR1 and CDR2 sequences are LGHDT and YNNKEL (reference sequence). CDR3 length: 14 amino acids. The CDR3 sequence is CASSQDGILYGYTF. CDR3 DNA: TGTGCCAGCAGCCAAGATGGGATTCTCTATGGCTACACCTTC.

The sample holds a few counts of this clonotype. This chain links TRBV2 with TRBJ2-7; TRBD2 matches at 8 bases. Germline assignment: CDR1 SNHLY and CDR2 FYNNEI. This CDR3 is built from 17 residues. The ends lost 6 bases at V and 5 bases at J; junction bases unmatched: 18. The CDR3 here is CASRELPGLGSFNEQYF. The CDR3 bases are TGTGCCAGCAGGGAACTACCGGGACTAGGATCATTCAACGAGCAGTACTTC.

The rearrangement uses TRBV20-1 and TRBJ2-3; D unresolved. The germline V gene encodes CDR1 DFQATT and CDR2 SNEGSKA (reference sequence). The CDR3 length is 15 residues. The V end was cut by 0 bases, the J end by 4 bases, with 14 bases between. Here the CDR3 DNA reads TGCAGTGCTAGAGAGGGTCAGCTCGGTCCAGATACGCAGTATTTT. This gives the protein CSAREGQLGPDTQYF.

V gene TRBV6-6 combines with J gene TRBJ2-1, with D possibly matching TRBD2 (6 bases). This CDR3 comprises 15 residues. CDR1 MNHNY and CDR2 SVGAGI come from the germline V gene (reference sequence). V gave up 4 bases and J gave up 5 bases, with 15 bases separating them. The CDR3 DNA sequence: TGTGCCAGCAGTTTGAGGCTGACTAGTCACAATGAGCAGTTCTTC. This gives the protein CASSLRLTSHNEQFF.

The chain combines TRBV20-1 with TRBJ1-3, with TRBD1 matching 9 bases. The CDR3 loop spans 18 amino acids. J gave up 4 bases and V 3 bases, and 16 bases lay outside the gene matches. Per the germline V gene, CDR1 is DFQATT and CDR2 is SNEGSKA (reference sequence). The CDR3 sequence is CSARTGGRGLVSGNTIYF. The CDR3 DNA reads TGCAGTGCTAGGACAGGGGGACGAGGTTTGGTTTCGGGAAACACCATATATTTT.

This clonotype was observed a handful of times. The chain links TRBV18 to TRBJ2-6; D is ambiguous. The CDR3 runs to 15 residues. Germline assignment: CDR1 KGHSH and CDR2 LQKENI. Trimming left V 3 bases short and J 1 base short, with 7 bases between. The CDR3 nucleotides are TGTGCCAGCTCACCTGCGTATTCTGGGGCCAACGTCCTGACTTTC. It is translated as CASSPAYSGANVLTF.

This clonotype was found many times. The gene calls are TRBV6-5 and TRBJ1-2; possibly TRBD1 for D (5 bases). The CDR3 has 12 amino acids. CDR1 is MNHEY, CDR2 SVGAGI, per germline. The germline V and J ends were trimmed by 2 bases and 4 bases, with 5 bases remaining between them. CDR3 protein: CASSYGAYGYTF. Written as DNA, the CDR3 is TGTGCCAGCAGTTACGGGGCCTATGGCTACACCTTC.

This sequence joins TRBV7-6 and TRBJ1-1; D is perhaps TRBD1 (6 bases). The CDR3 length is 14 residues. CDR1 SGHVS and CDR2 FNYEAQ come from the germline V gene. Trimming stripped 5 bases from V and 7 bases from J, with 17 bases between. The CDR3 is CASSPRPGADEAFF. The DNA of the CDR3 is TGTGCCAGCAGCCCAAGACCGGGGGCCGATGAAGCTTTCTTT.

This clonotype was observed a handful of times. The rearrangement uses TRBV4-3 and TRBJ1-2; 8 bases line up with TRBD1. Germline trimming cut 3 bases from V and 4 bases from J; bases unmatched to any gene: 10. The length of the CDR3 is 16 residues. Germline V gives CDR1 LGHNA, CDR2 YSLEER. Here the CDR3 DNA reads TGCGCCAGCAGCCAGGGAAGGACAGGGACCTTCTATGGCTACACCTTC. Translation gives CASSQGRTGTFYGYTF.

Ten or more counts support this clonotype. J is TRBJ2-3 and V is TRBV5-5; no reliable D call. The germline CDR1 and CDR2 sequences are SGHKS and YYEKEE (reference sequence). V dropped 1 base and J dropped 2 bases, with 11 bases sitting between them. This CDR3 is 15 amino acids long. DNA of the CDR3: TGTGCCAGCAGCTTGCGGCCGGTTGACACAGATACGCAGTATTTT. This encodes CASSLRPVDTDTQYF.

This clonotype has more than one count but fewer than ten. The rearrangement uses TRBV18 and TRBJ2-2; 8 bases agree with TRBD1. CDR3 length: 18 residues. The J segment lost 1 base and the V segment lost 2 bases, leaving 9 bases of the junction unmatched. The germline CDR1 and CDR2 sequences are KGHSH and LQKENI. The CDR3 sequence is CASSPRTGSARNTGELFF. The CDR3 DNA is TGTGCCAGCTCACCAAGGACAGGGAGTGCGAGGAACACCGGGGAGCTGTTTTTT.